What follows is one TCR beta chain and its context. The V gene's germline CDR1 is LNHDA and CDR2 SQIVND (reference sequence). CDR3 length: 15 residues. Trimming at V came to 5 bases and at J to 1 base, leaving 6 bases not matched to a gene. This sample was taken from a study of blood T cell repertoires in COVID-19. The assay was immunoSEQ multiplex PCR, and TCRdb's table has in-frame clones only and misses some. The sample consists of 300,000 to 350,000 clones, under 90% of them appearing once. This chain links TRBV19 with TRBJ1-1; 8 nucleotides line up with TRBD1. The material sequenced was peripheral blood. This TCR was recovered from a woman in her 30s with COVID-19, enrolled during active disease. The DNA for the CDR3 is TGTGCCAGTAGTCCGAGGACAGGGCCGAACACTGAAGCTTTCTTT. Its translation: CASSPRTGPNTEAFF.